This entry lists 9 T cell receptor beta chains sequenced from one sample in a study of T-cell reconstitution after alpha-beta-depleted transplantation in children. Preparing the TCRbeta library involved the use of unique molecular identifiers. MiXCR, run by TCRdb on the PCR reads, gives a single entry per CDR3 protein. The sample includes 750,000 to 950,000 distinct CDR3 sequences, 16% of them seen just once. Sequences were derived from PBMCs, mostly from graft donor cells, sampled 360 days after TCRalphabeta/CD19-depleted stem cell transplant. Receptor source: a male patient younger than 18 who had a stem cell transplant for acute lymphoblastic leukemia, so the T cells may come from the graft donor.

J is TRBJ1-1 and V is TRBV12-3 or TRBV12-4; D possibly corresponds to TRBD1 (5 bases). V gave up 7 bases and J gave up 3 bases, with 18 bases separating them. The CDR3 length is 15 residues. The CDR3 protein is CASTRAGGVYTEAFF. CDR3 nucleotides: TGTGCCAGCACCCGGGCGGGGGGGGTTTACACTGAAGCTTTCTTT.

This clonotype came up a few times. As DNA, the CDR3 is TGCAGTGCTAGCCAAAACATTCAGTACTTC. Its protein product is CSASQNIQYF. This chain links TRBV20-1 with TRBJ2-4; the D is unclear. Germline-derived CDR1 and CDR2 are DFQATT and SNEGSKA (reference sequence). Trimming removed 3 bases from V and 5 bases from J, with 2 bases in between. This CDR3 comprises 10 residues.

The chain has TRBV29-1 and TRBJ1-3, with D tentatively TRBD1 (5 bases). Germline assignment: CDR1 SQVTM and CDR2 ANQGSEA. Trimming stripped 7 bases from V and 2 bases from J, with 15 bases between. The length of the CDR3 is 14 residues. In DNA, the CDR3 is TGCAGCGCTACCGTCTGGGGGGCTGGAAACACCATATATTTT. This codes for CSATVWGAGNTIYF.

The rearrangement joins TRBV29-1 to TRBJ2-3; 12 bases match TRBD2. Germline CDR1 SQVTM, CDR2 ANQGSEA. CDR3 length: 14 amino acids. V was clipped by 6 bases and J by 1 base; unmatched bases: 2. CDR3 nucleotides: TGCAGCGTGCGACTAGCGGGAGGCACAGATACGCAGTATTTT. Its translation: CSVRLAGGTDTQYF.

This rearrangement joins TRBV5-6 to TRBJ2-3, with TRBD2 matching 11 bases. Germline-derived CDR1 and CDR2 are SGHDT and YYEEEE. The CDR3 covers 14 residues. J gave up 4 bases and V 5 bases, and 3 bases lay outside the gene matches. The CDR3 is CASRLAGGSDTQYF. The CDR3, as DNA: TGTGCCAGCAGGCTAGCGGGAGGTTCAGATACGCAGTATTTT.

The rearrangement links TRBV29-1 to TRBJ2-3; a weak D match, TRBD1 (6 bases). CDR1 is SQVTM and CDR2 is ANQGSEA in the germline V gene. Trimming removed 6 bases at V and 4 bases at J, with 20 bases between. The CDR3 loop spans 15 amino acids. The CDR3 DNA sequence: TGCAGCGTCAAGGGGGACCCCGAAGGCCCAGATACGCAGTATTTT. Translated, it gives CSVKGDPEGPDTQYF.

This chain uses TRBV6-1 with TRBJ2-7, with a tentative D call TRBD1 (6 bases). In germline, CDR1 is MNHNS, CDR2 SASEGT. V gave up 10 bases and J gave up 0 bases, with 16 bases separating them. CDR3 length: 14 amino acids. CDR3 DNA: TGTGCCACCGCTACAGGGTTGGGCTCCTACGAGCAGTACTTC. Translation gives CATATGLGSYEQYF.

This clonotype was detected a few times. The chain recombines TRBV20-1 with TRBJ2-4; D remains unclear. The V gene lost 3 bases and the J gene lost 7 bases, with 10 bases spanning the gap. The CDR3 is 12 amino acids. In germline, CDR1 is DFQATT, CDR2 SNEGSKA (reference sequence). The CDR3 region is CSARERVNIQYF. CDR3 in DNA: TGCAGTGCTAGGGAAAGGGTCAACATTCAGTACTTC.

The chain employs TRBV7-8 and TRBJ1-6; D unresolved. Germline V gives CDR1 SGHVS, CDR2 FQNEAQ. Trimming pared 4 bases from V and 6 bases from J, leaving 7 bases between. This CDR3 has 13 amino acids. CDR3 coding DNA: TGTGCCAGCAGCTGGCAGACTAATTCACCCCTCCACTTT. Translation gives CASSWQTNSPLHF. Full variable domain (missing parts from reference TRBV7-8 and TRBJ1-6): GAGVSQSPRYKVAKRGQDVALRCDPISGHVSLFWYQQALGQGPEFLTYFQNEAQLDKSGLPSDRFFAERPEGSVSTLKIQRTQQEDSAVYLCASSWQTNSPLHFGNGTRLTVT.